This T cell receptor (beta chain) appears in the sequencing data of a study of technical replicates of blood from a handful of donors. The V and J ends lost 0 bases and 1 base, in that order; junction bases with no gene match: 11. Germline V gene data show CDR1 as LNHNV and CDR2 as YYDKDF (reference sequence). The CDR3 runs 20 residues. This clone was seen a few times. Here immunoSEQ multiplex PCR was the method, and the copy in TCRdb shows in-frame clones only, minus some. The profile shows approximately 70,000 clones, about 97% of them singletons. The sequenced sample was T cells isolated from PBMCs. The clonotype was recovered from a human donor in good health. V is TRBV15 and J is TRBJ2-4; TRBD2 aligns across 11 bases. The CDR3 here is CATSRDEWPLAGEAKNIQYF. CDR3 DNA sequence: TGTGCCACCAGCAGAGATGAGTGGCCACTAGCGGGAGAGGCCAAAAACATTCAGTACTTC.